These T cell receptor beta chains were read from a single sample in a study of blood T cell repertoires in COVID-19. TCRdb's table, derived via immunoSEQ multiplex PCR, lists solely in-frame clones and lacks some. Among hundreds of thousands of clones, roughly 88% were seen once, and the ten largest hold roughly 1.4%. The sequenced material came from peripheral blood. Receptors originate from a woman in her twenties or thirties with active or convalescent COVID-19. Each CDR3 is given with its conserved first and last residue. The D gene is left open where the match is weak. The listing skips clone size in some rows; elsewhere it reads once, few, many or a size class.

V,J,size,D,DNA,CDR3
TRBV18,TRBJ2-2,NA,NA,TGTGCCAGCGTAGAACAGTCCGTACACGGGGAGCTGTTTTTT,CASVEQSVHGELFF
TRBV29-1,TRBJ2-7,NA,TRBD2,TGCAGCGCAAGTGCGGGGGTAGGATTCTACGAGCAGTACTTC,CSASAGVGFYEQYF
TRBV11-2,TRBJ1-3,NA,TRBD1,TGTGCCAGCAGCTTAGATCGGACAGGTCCTACTGGAAACACCATATATTTT,CASSLDRTGPTGNTIYF
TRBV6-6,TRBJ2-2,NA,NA,TGTGCCAGCAGTTACGAGGGAAGGGGGACCGGGGAGCTGTTTTTT,CASSYEGRGTGELFF
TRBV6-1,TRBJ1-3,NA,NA,TGTGCCAGCAGTGAAGATTCAGGGACAAGCACCATATATTTT,CASSEDSGTSTIYF
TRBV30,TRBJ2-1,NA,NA,TGTGCCTGGAGTCAGACAGCGAATGAGCAGTTCTTC,CAWSQTANEQFF
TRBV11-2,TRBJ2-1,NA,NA,TGTGCCAGCCGGGGGAGCCTCCGCAATGAGCAGTTCTTC,CASRGSLRNEQFF
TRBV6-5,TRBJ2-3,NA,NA,TGTGCCAGCAGTTACCCCCGGGGTCATACGCAGTATTTT,CASSYPRGHTQYF
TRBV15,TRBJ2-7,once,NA,TGTGCCACCAGCCCGGGACTGCCAGGCGACGAGCAGTACTTC,CATSPGLPGDEQYF
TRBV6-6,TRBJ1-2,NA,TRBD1,TGTGCCAGCAGTTCCCTGGACAGGGCCTATGGCTACACCTTC,CASSSLDRAYGYTF
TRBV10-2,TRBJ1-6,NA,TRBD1,TGCGCCAGCGGCTCCGACAGGGCTCCATCACCCCTCCACTTT,CASGSDRAPSPLHF
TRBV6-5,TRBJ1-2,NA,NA,TGTGCCAGCACGGAGGGAGTGAGGGGCTACACCTTC,CASTEGVRGYTF
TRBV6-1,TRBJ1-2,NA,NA,TGTGCCAGCAGTGAAGGCGGCGACTATGGCTACACCTTC,CASSEGGDYGYTF
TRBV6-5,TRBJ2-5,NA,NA,TGTGCCAGCAGTCCACAGGGAGCAGAGACCCAGTACTTC,CASSPQGAETQYF
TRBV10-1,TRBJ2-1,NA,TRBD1,TGCGCCAGCAGTGGGGACAGGGGGCCGAATGAGCAGTTCTTC,CASSGDRGPNEQFF
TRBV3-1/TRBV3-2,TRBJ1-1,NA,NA,TGTGCCAGCACCTGGGGGCCGAGGGCGAACACTGAAGCTTTCTTT,CASTWGPRANTEAFF
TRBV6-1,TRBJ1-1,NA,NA,TGTGCCAGCAGTGAAGGACCTAGGTTACAAAGGAACACTGAAGCTTTCTTT,CASSEGPRLQRNTEAFF
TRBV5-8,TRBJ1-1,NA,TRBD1,TGTGCCAGCAGCTTGCTAGGGGGCCTGAACACTGAAGCTTTCTTT,CASSLLGGLNTEAFF
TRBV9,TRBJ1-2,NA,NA,TGTGCCAGCAGCGTCACACAATACTATGGCTACACCTTC,CASSVTQYYGYTF
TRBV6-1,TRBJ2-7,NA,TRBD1,TGTGCCAGCAGTGATTCGTCCCGGACAGGGAACTACGAGCAGTACTTC,CASSDSSRTGNYEQYF
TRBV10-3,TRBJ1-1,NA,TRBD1,TGTGCCATCAGTGAGTCAGGGGGCGCCGTCACTGAAGCTTTCTTT,CAISESGGAVTEAFF
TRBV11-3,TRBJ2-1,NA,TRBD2,TGTGCCAGCAGCTTAGAACCGGGACTAGCACTCAATGAGCAGTTCTTC,CASSLEPGLALNEQFF
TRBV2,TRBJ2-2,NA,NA,TGTGCCAGCAGTTCCTCAGACAGCCCCACCGGGGAGCTGTTTTTT,CASSSSDSPTGELFF
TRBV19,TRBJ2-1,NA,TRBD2,TGTGCCAGTAGTATCACGCGGATGGGACTAGCGGGGGACAATGAGCAGTTCTTC,CASSITRMGLAGDNEQFF
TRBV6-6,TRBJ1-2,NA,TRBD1,TGTGCCAGCAAAAAGGGGGCAGGGTATGGCTACACCTTC,CASKKGAGYGYTF
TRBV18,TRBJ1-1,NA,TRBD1,TGTGCCAGCTCTCCGAGGACAGGATTAATGAACACTGAAGCTTTCTTT,CASSPRTGLMNTEAFF
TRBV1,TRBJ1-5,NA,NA,TGCACCAGCAGCCAACCAATTTGGACAGGGATGAATCAGCCCCAGCATTTT,CTSSQPIWTGMNQPQHF
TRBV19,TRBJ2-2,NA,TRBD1,TGTGCCAGTAGTTATCCAGGGGGGAACACCGGGGAGCTGTTTTTT,CASSYPGGNTGELFF
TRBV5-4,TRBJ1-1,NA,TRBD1,TGTGCCAGCAGCCAGACAGGGGCCACTGAAGCTTTCTTT,CASSQTGATEAFF
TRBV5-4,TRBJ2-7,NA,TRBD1,TGTGCCAGCAGCTCTCCGGGACAGACCTACGAGCAGTACTTC,CASSSPGQTYEQYF
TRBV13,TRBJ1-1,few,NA,TGTGCCAGCAGCTTAAGGGACACTCGAGAAGCTTTCTTT,CASSLRDTREAFF
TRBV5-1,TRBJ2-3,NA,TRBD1,TGCGCCAGCAGCCTAGCCGGGACAGGGACAGATACGCAGTATTTT,CASSLAGTGTDTQYF
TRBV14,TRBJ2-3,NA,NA,TGTGCCAGCAGCCAAACACGGCTATGGGGCGGAGATACGCAGTATTTT,CASSQTRLWGGDTQYF
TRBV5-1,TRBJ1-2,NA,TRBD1,TGCGCCAGCAGCTTGGTGGACAGGGAAGGCTACACCTTC,CASSLVDREGYTF
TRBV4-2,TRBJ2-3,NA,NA,TGTGCCAGCAGCCAAGAGGGGAAGGGACTCGCTGCCACAGATACGCAGTATTTT,CASSQEGKGLAATDTQYF
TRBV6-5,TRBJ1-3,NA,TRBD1,TGTGCCAGCAGCCGGGACAGGTTCTCTGGAAACACCATATATTTT,CASSRDRFSGNTIYF
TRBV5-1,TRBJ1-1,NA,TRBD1,TGCGCCAGCAGCTTGTATGCGGGACAGCCTGAAGCTTTCTTT,CASSLYAGQPEAFF
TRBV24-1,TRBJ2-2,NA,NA,TGTGCCACCAGTGATGGTAGTCGGGCCAAACTAGACACCGGGGAGCTGTTTTTT,CATSDGSRAKLDTGELFF
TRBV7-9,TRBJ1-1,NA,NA,TGTGCCAGCAGCTTTGAACAGGGCACTGAAGCTTTCTTT,CASSFEQGTEAFF
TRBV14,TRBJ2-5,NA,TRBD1,TGTGCCAGCAGTTCGGACAGGATCGCCCAGTACTTC,CASSSDRIAQYF
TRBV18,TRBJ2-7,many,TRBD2,TGTGCCAGCTCACCCGGGACTAGCGGGGGAGGATACGAGCAGTACTTC,CASSPGTSGGGYEQYF
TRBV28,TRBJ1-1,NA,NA,TGTGCCAGCAGAATAGAGGGAGGCATGAACACTGAAGCTTTCTTT,CASRIEGGMNTEAFF
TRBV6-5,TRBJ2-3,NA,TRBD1,TGTGCCAGCAGTCGACAGGGTTCAACAGATACGCAGTATTTT,CASSRQGSTDTQYF